A selection of T cell receptor beta chains follows, all from one sample in a study of OX40 agonist ivuxolimab in advanced cancers. Here immunoSEQ multiplex PCR was the method, and the copy in TCRdb shows in-frame clones only, minus some. The repertoire consists of 65,000 to 85,000 clones, with around nine tenths occurring once and the leading ten covering around 8%. Material: CD4+ or CD8+ T cells sorted from blood, obtained in a trial of the OX40 agonist ivuxolimab. The receptor source for this set is an adult with an advanced solid tumor such as melanoma, head and neck, liver or kidney cancer. CDR3s include the opening cysteine and the closing phenylalanine or tryptophan. Fields, in order: J gene, V gene, D gene, clone size, CDR3 DNA, CDR3 protein. D genes are given only for firm matches. A clone size is listed for some rows: how often the clone was seen (once, few, many), or a class if it is expanded.

j_call: TRBJ2-7; v_call: TRBV27; d_call: NA; clone_size: NA; cdr3_nt: TGTGCCAGCAGTTCCCACGGAGAGTTGGTCATATCCACCTACGAGCAGTACTTC; cdr3_aa: CASSSHGELVISTYEQYF
j_call: TRBJ2-3; v_call: TRBV30; d_call: TRBD2; clone_size: NA; cdr3_nt: TGTGCCTGGAGGGCAGGGAGGGGCACAGATACGCAGTATTTT; cdr3_aa: CAWRAGRGTDTQYF
j_call: TRBJ2-1; v_call: TRBV5-1; d_call: NA; clone_size: NA; cdr3_nt: TGCGCCAGCAGCTCTGCCCGGGACACCTCCTACAATGAGCAGTTCTTC; cdr3_aa: CASSSARDTSYNEQFF
j_call: TRBJ2-5; v_call: TRBV6-5; d_call: NA; clone_size: NA; cdr3_nt: TGTGCCAGCAGTTACGCAGGGTTCGAGACCCAGTACTTC; cdr3_aa: CASSYAGFETQYF
j_call: TRBJ2-3; v_call: TRBV7-8; d_call: NA; clone_size: NA; cdr3_nt: TGTGCCAGCCGGCTAGCGCCAGATACGCAGTATTTT; cdr3_aa: CASRLAPDTQYF
j_call: TRBJ1-5; v_call: TRBV27; d_call: TRBD1; clone_size: NA; cdr3_nt: TGTGCCAGCAGTTTATCGAACAGGGGGGCATATCAGCCCCAGCATTTT; cdr3_aa: CASSLSNRGAYQPQHF
j_call: TRBJ2-1; v_call: TRBV7-6; d_call: NA; clone_size: NA; cdr3_nt: TGTGCCGTTGTCGCCTCATACAATGAGCAGTTCTTC; cdr3_aa: CAVVASYNEQFF
j_call: TRBJ1-4; v_call: TRBV11-2; d_call: NA; clone_size: NA; cdr3_nt: TGTGCCAGCAGCTTAGATCCGGACAGTTTTGCAACTAATGAAAAACTGTTTTTT; cdr3_aa: CASSLDPDSFATNEKLFF
j_call: TRBJ2-3; v_call: TRBV19; d_call: TRBD1; clone_size: NA; cdr3_nt: TGTGCCAGTAATGAGGGACAGGGCGCAGATACGCAGTATTTT; cdr3_aa: CASNEGQGADTQYF
j_call: TRBJ2-3; v_call: TRBV21-1; d_call: NA; clone_size: NA; cdr3_nt: TGTGCCAGCCGGGGACGGGGAAGCACAGATACGCAGTATTTT; cdr3_aa: CASRGRGSTDTQYF
j_call: TRBJ1-2; v_call: TRBV9; d_call: NA; clone_size: NA; cdr3_nt: TGTGCCAGCAGATCTTTGGTTGACTATGGCTACACCTTC; cdr3_aa: CASRSLVDYGYTF
j_call: TRBJ2-2; v_call: TRBV7-9; d_call: NA; clone_size: NA; cdr3_nt: TGTGCCAGCAGCGACCGTTTGACCGGGGAGCTGTTTTTT; cdr3_aa: CASSDRLTGELFF
j_call: TRBJ2-7; v_call: TRBV7-9; d_call: TRBD2; clone_size: NA; cdr3_nt: TGTGCCAGCAGCCCTCCGACTAGCGGGGGCTCCTACGAGCAGTACTTC; cdr3_aa: CASSPPTSGGSYEQYF
j_call: TRBJ2-1; v_call: TRBV5-6; d_call: NA; clone_size: once; cdr3_nt: TGTGCCAGCAGCTGGGGGGACTCTCAGGAATTCTTC; cdr3_aa: CASSWGDSQEFF
j_call: TRBJ2-4; v_call: TRBV7-2; d_call: NA; clone_size: NA; cdr3_nt: TGTGCCAGCAGGACGAAAAACATTCAGTACTTC; cdr3_aa: CASRTKNIQYF
j_call: TRBJ2-7; v_call: TRBV13; d_call: NA; clone_size: NA; cdr3_nt: TGTGCCAGCAGCTTAGGCTCTATGTCCTACGAGCAGTACTTC; cdr3_aa: CASSLGSMSYEQYF
j_call: TRBJ2-6; v_call: TRBV27; d_call: TRBD1; clone_size: NA; cdr3_nt: TGTGCCAGCAGCCACAACACAGGGGTAGGGGCCAACGTCCTGACTTTC; cdr3_aa: CASSHNTGVGANVLTF
j_call: TRBJ2-3; v_call: TRBV27; d_call: TRBD2; clone_size: few; cdr3_nt: TGTGCCAGCAGTTTACTTACGTCCGGGGGGGGCACAGATACGCAGTATTTT; cdr3_aa: CASSLLTSGGGTDTQYF
j_call: TRBJ1-2; v_call: TRBV19; d_call: NA; clone_size: NA; cdr3_nt: TGTGCCAGTACTGGGACGCCTCTGGGAGGCTACACCTTC; cdr3_aa: CASTGTPLGGYTF
j_call: TRBJ2-2; v_call: TRBV28; d_call: NA; clone_size: NA; cdr3_nt: TGTGCCAGCAGTTTTTCCGGGTCTTACACCGGGGAGCTGTTTTTT; cdr3_aa: CASSFSGSYTGELFF
j_call: TRBJ1-4; v_call: TRBV11-2; d_call: NA; clone_size: NA; cdr3_nt: TGTGCCAGCAGCCCCGGAGCCGGCCCGAATGAAAAACTGTTTTTT; cdr3_aa: CASSPGAGPNEKLFF
j_call: TRBJ2-7; v_call: TRBV7-6; d_call: TRBD1; clone_size: NA; cdr3_nt: TGTGCCAGCAGCCCCGGCCCGGGACAGACCTACGAGCAGTACTTC; cdr3_aa: CASSPGPGQTYEQYF
j_call: TRBJ2-7; v_call: TRBV5-1; d_call: NA; clone_size: NA; cdr3_nt: TGCGCCAGCAGGCGGGATTCCTACGAGCAGTACTTC; cdr3_aa: CASRRDSYEQYF
j_call: TRBJ1-5; v_call: TRBV11-2; d_call: NA; clone_size: once; cdr3_nt: TGTGCCAGCAGCTTCGGGGGAGGTCAGCCCCAGCATTTT; cdr3_aa: CASSFGGGQPQHF
j_call: TRBJ2-7; v_call: TRBV13; d_call: TRBD1; clone_size: NA; cdr3_nt: TGTGCCAGCAGCTTGGGACAGGGGTTCTACGAGCAGTACTTC; cdr3_aa: CASSLGQGFYEQYF
j_call: TRBJ2-1; v_call: TRBV7-9; d_call: NA; clone_size: NA; cdr3_nt: TGTGCCAGCAGCCTAGCCCACAATGAGCAGTTCTTC; cdr3_aa: CASSLAHNEQFF
j_call: TRBJ1-2; v_call: TRBV7-9; d_call: NA; clone_size: NA; cdr3_nt: TGTGCCAGCAGCTTGGAGGACACTCGTAGCTATGGCTACACCTTC; cdr3_aa: CASSLEDTRSYGYTF
j_call: TRBJ2-7; v_call: TRBV27; d_call: NA; clone_size: NA; cdr3_nt: TGTGCCAGCAGTGCCTTGAAGGACGAGCAGTACTTC; cdr3_aa: CASSALKDEQYF
j_call: TRBJ2-1; v_call: TRBV29-1; d_call: NA; clone_size: NA; cdr3_nt: TGCAGCGTTGAGGTCCAAAAGTTGTCCTACAATGAGCAGTTCTTC; cdr3_aa: CSVEVQKLSYNEQFF
j_call: TRBJ2-7; v_call: TRBV7-9; d_call: NA; clone_size: NA; cdr3_nt: TGTGCCAGCAGCTCAATCGGTTCAGGGGGGGTCTACGAGCAGTACTTC; cdr3_aa: CASSSIGSGGVYEQYF
j_call: TRBJ2-1; v_call: TRBV4-2; d_call: NA; clone_size: NA; cdr3_nt: TGTGCCAGCAGCCAAGATTTCTCAGGAGGGCCTACCTACAATGAGCAGTTCTTC; cdr3_aa: CASSQDFSGGPTYNEQFF
j_call: TRBJ1-2; v_call: TRBV19; d_call: NA; clone_size: NA; cdr3_nt: TGTGCCAGTAGTATCGGTGCAGCAGACTATGGCTACACCTTC; cdr3_aa: CASSIGAADYGYTF
j_call: TRBJ2-7; v_call: TRBV13; d_call: NA; clone_size: NA; cdr3_nt: TGTGCCAGCAGCCCCGCGCTGTCTAGGGACGAGCAGTACTTC; cdr3_aa: CASSPALSRDEQYF
j_call: TRBJ1-2; v_call: TRBV5-1; d_call: TRBD1; clone_size: NA; cdr3_nt: TGCGCCAGCAGCTTTGGGACAGAGAACTATGGCTACACCTTC; cdr3_aa: CASSFGTENYGYTF
j_call: TRBJ1-2; v_call: TRBV29-1; d_call: TRBD1; clone_size: NA; cdr3_nt: TGCAGCGTTGACAGGGGGAATTACTATGGCTACACCTTC; cdr3_aa: CSVDRGNYYGYTF
j_call: TRBJ2-3; v_call: TRBV11-2; d_call: NA; clone_size: once; cdr3_nt: TGTGCCAGCAGCTTAGCACCCGGAGATACGCAGTATTTT; cdr3_aa: CASSLAPGDTQYF
j_call: TRBJ1-4; v_call: TRBV18; d_call: NA; clone_size: once; cdr3_nt: TGTGCCAGCTCACCCCCGGCAACTAATGAAAAACTGTTTTTT; cdr3_aa: CASSPPATNEKLFF
j_call: TRBJ2-3; v_call: TRBV5-5; d_call: NA; clone_size: NA; cdr3_nt: TGTGCCAGCAGCGCCTACACAGATACGCAGTATTTT; cdr3_aa: CASSAYTDTQYF
j_call: TRBJ2-7; v_call: TRBV5-1; d_call: TRBD1; clone_size: NA; cdr3_nt: TGCGCCAGCAGCTTTGGGACAGGCGACGAGCAGTACTTC; cdr3_aa: CASSFGTGDEQYF
j_call: TRBJ2-7; v_call: TRBV9; d_call: NA; clone_size: NA; cdr3_nt: TGTGCCAGCAGCGTAGGTTCATCGAGCTACGAGCAGTACTTC; cdr3_aa: CASSVGSSSYEQYF
j_call: TRBJ2-5; v_call: TRBV5-1; d_call: TRBD2; clone_size: once; cdr3_nt: TGCGCCAGCAGCTTGGTGGTAGCGGGGGCACCACAAGAGACCCAGTACTTC; cdr3_aa: CASSLVVAGAPQETQYF
j_call: TRBJ2-7; v_call: TRBV7-2; d_call: NA; clone_size: NA; cdr3_nt: TGTGCCAGCAGCTCGGGCAGGACCTACGAGCAGTACTTC; cdr3_aa: CASSSGRTYEQYF
j_call: TRBJ2-1; v_call: TRBV7-3; d_call: TRBD2; clone_size: NA; cdr3_nt: TGTGCCAGCAGCTTAGGCCAAGCGGGGGTAAGCAATGAGCAGTTCTTC; cdr3_aa: CASSLGQAGVSNEQFF
j_call: TRBJ1-2; v_call: TRBV2; d_call: NA; clone_size: NA; cdr3_nt: TGTGCCAGCAGTACGATCGACAGGAGCCCCCTAGATTCCTATGGCTACACCTTC; cdr3_aa: CASSTIDRSPLDSYGYTF
j_call: TRBJ2-7; v_call: TRBV27; d_call: TRBD1; clone_size: NA; cdr3_nt: TGTGCCAGCAGTTTAGGGGACAGGGGCAGGGCCTACGAGCAGTACTTC; cdr3_aa: CASSLGDRGRAYEQYF
j_call: TRBJ2-1; v_call: TRBV5-4; d_call: NA; clone_size: NA; cdr3_nt: TGTGCCAGCAGTTCCTTGGGGGAGTTCTTCAATGAGCAGCTCTTC; cdr3_aa: CASSSLGEFFNEQLF
j_call: TRBJ1-6; v_call: TRBV11-2; d_call: NA; clone_size: once; cdr3_nt: TGTGCCAGCAGCTTAGATCTCGGGGAGGTCCTCGATAATTCACCCCTCCACTTT; cdr3_aa: CASSLDLGEVLDNSPLHF
j_call: TRBJ1-6; v_call: TRBV19; d_call: TRBD1; clone_size: NA; cdr3_nt: TGTGCCAGTAGTATGCGACAGGGGGCCCCTAATTCACCCCTCCACTTT; cdr3_aa: CASSMRQGAPNSPLHF
j_call: TRBJ1-2; v_call: TRBV4-3; d_call: NA; clone_size: NA; cdr3_nt: TGCGCCAGCAGCCAAGATATAGGGGGGTATGGCTACACCTTC; cdr3_aa: CASSQDIGGYGYTF
j_call: TRBJ2-3; v_call: TRBV10-3; d_call: NA; clone_size: NA; cdr3_nt: TGTGCCATCAGTAAAACATGGGACTCCCCCACAGATACGCAGTATTTT; cdr3_aa: CAISKTWDSPTDTQYF
j_call: TRBJ2-7; v_call: TRBV11-2; d_call: NA; clone_size: NA; cdr3_nt: TGTGCCAGCAGCTTAGGCCAGCTTACCTACGAGCAGTACTTC; cdr3_aa: CASSLGQLTYEQYF
j_call: TRBJ2-1; v_call: TRBV27; d_call: NA; clone_size: NA; cdr3_nt: TGTGCCAGCAGTTTCGGAAAGATCTACAATGAGCAGTTCTTC; cdr3_aa: CASSFGKIYNEQFF
j_call: TRBJ1-2; v_call: TRBV15; d_call: NA; clone_size: NA; cdr3_nt: TGTGCCACCAGCAGAGCGACAGTTAACTATGGCTACACCTTC; cdr3_aa: CATSRATVNYGYTF